This TCR beta chain appears in the sequencing data of a study of cytomegalovirus exposure and HLA in healthy donors. Findings and caveats of the study: According to the study, around 150 TCR beta chains were cytomegalovirus-associated.

The V gene's germline CDR1 is MRHNA and CDR2 SNTAGT. Trimming took 3 bases from V and 1 from J, leaving 7 bases between them. The CDR3 is 15 residues long. With regard to this clone: Its antigen is unidentified.

The PCR was carried out with 60 Vbeta primers and 13 Jbeta primers. Study processing details: It was a later analysis that counted 79 million or so unique TCR beta chains, of which some 9.9 million were shared. Data came from immunoSEQ multiplex PCR; TCRdb stores just in-frame clones and leaves some out. V and J calls plus clone size are reproduced from that table; the DNA served to infer D and trimming. The table lists about 180,000 clones, roughly 86% of them singletons. This clonotype originated in a girl between 10 and 17 years old in good health and CMV-seropositive. Sequences were obtained from PBMCs. The chain joins TRBV6-4 to TRBJ2-6; possibly TRBD2 for D (6 bases). CDR3 in DNA: TGTGCCAGCAGTGAGGAGGGGTCTGGGGCCAACGTCCTGACTTTC. This codes for CASSEEGSGANVLTF.